The rows below give T cell receptor beta chains drawn from one sample of a study of cytomegalovirus exposure and HLA in healthy donors. Using immunoSEQ multiplex PCR, the repertoire was profiled, and TCRdb retains in-frame clones only, with some absent. Of fewer than 100,000 clones detected, about 83% appear once; the ten largest clones hold 16%. The sequencing sample was made of PBMCs. All receptors come from a man in his 60s in good health and CMV-seropositive. CDR3s include the opening cysteine and the closing phenylalanine or tryptophan. The D gene is left open where the match is weak. Clone size is stated in some rows and not others, as once, few, many or a class when expanded.

J gene: TRBJ1-2; D gene: TRBD1; V gene: TRBV7-9; clone size: NA; CDR3 protein: CASSYQTGNYGYTF; CDR3 DNA: TGTGCCAGCAGCTACCAGACAGGGAACTATGGCTACACCTTC
J gene: TRBJ1-1; D gene: TRBD1; V gene: TRBV5-1; clone size: NA; CDR3 protein: CASSTTGPLEAFF; CDR3 DNA: TGCGCCAGCAGCACGACAGGGCCCCTCGAAGCTTTCTTT
J gene: TRBJ2-7; D gene: TRBD1; V gene: TRBV2; clone size: NA; CDR3 protein: CATQPGQGSYEQYF; CDR3 DNA: TGTGCCACCCAACCGGGACAGGGGTCCTACGAGCAGTACTTC
J gene: TRBJ2-5; D gene: NA; V gene: TRBV19; clone size: NA; CDR3 protein: CASSATDYQETQYF; CDR3 DNA: TGTGCCAGTAGTGCGACAGACTACCAAGAGACCCAGTACTTC
J gene: TRBJ1-1; D gene: NA; V gene: TRBV19; clone size: few; CDR3 protein: CASSIARNTEAFF; CDR3 DNA: TGTGCCAGTAGTATAGCCCGGAACACTGAAGCTTTCTTT
J gene: TRBJ1-1; D gene: TRBD1; V gene: TRBV7-2; clone size: NA; CDR3 protein: CASSLEGAIEAFF; CDR3 DNA: TGTGCCAGCAGCTTAGAGGGGGCAATTGAAGCTTTCTTT
J gene: TRBJ2-7; D gene: NA; V gene: TRBV4-1; clone size: NA; CDR3 protein: CASSRRQQTYEQYF; CDR3 DNA: TGCGCCAGCAGCCGAAGACAACAGACCTACGAGCAGTACTTC
J gene: TRBJ2-1; D gene: TRBD2; V gene: TRBV5-4; clone size: NA; CDR3 protein: CASSLGGLGLSNEQFF; CDR3 DNA: TGTGCCAGCAGCTTGGGGGGACTAGGGCTCAGCAATGAGCAGTTCTTC
J gene: TRBJ2-1; D gene: NA; V gene: TRBV25-1; clone size: NA; CDR3 protein: CASSERNEQFF; CDR3 DNA: TGTGCCAGCAGTGAACGGAATGAGCAGTTCTTC
J gene: TRBJ1-1; D gene: NA; V gene: TRBV6-1; clone size: NA; CDR3 protein: CASRPTRDTEAFF; CDR3 DNA: TGTGCCAGCAGACCCACGCGGGACACTGAAGCTTTCTTT
J gene: TRBJ1-1; D gene: NA; V gene: TRBV4-1; clone size: NA; CDR3 protein: CASSRLTVPRTEAFF; CDR3 DNA: TGCGCCAGCAGCCGATTAACGGTCCCGAGGACTGAAGCTTTCTTT
J gene: TRBJ2-7; D gene: TRBD1; V gene: TRBV5-1; clone size: NA; CDR3 protein: CASSLVTGGAYEQYF; CDR3 DNA: TGCGCCAGCAGCTTGGTTACAGGGGGAGCGTACGAGCAGTACTTC
J gene: TRBJ2-1; D gene: NA; V gene: TRBV10-1; clone size: few; CDR3 protein: CASSESSRGEQFF; CDR3 DNA: TGCGCCAGCAGTGAGTCGAGCCGGGGAGAGCAGTTCTTC
J gene: TRBJ1-3; D gene: TRBD1; V gene: TRBV30; clone size: NA; CDR3 protein: CAGRTGPGNTIYF; CDR3 DNA: TGTGCCGGGAGGACAGGCCCTGGAAACACCATATATTTT
J gene: TRBJ1-1; D gene: NA; V gene: TRBV10-3; clone size: NA; CDR3 protein: CAIRGNTEAFF; CDR3 DNA: TGTGCCATCCGGGGTAACACTGAAGCTTTCTTT
J gene: TRBJ2-7; D gene: NA; V gene: TRBV14; clone size: NA; CDR3 protein: CASSQVWGLPNEQYF; CDR3 DNA: TGTGCCAGCAGCCAAGTCTGGGGACTCCCAAACGAGCAGTACTTC
J gene: TRBJ2-1; D gene: TRBD2; V gene: TRBV5-4; clone size: NA; CDR3 protein: CASSQGLAVHEQFF; CDR3 DNA: TGTGCCAGCAGCCAGGGACTAGCAGTCCATGAGCAGTTCTTC
J gene: TRBJ2-1; D gene: TRBD1; V gene: TRBV7-8; clone size: NA; CDR3 protein: CASSRDRELNEQFF; CDR3 DNA: TGTGCCAGCAGCCGGGACAGGGAGCTGAATGAGCAGTTCTTC
J gene: TRBJ2-3; D gene: TRBD1; V gene: TRBV5-1; clone size: NA; CDR3 protein: CASSLGIFRGQGADTQYF; CDR3 DNA: TGCGCCAGCAGCTTGGGAATTTTTAGGGGACAGGGCGCAGATACGCAGTATTTT
J gene: TRBJ2-1; D gene: TRBD2; V gene: TRBV6-6; clone size: NA; CDR3 protein: CASRQAGTSHNEQFF; CDR3 DNA: TGTGCCAGCAGGCAAGCCGGGACTAGCCATAATGAGCAGTTCTTC
J gene: TRBJ2-3; D gene: NA; V gene: TRBV4-3; clone size: NA; CDR3 protein: CASSRGVRSTDTQYF; CDR3 DNA: TGCGCCAGCAGTCGGGGAGTGAGGAGCACAGATACGCAGTATTTT
J gene: TRBJ2-3; D gene: TRBD2; V gene: TRBV7-2; clone size: NA; CDR3 protein: CASAPSGAETDTQYF; CDR3 DNA: TGTGCCAGCGCCCCTAGCGGGGCTGAGACAGATACGCAGTATTTT
J gene: TRBJ2-2; D gene: NA; V gene: TRBV14; clone size: NA; CDR3 protein: CASSQARPLSTGELFF; CDR3 DNA: TGTGCCAGCAGCCAAGCTAGACCCCTGAGCACCGGGGAGCTGTTTTTT
J gene: TRBJ2-3; D gene: TRBD2; V gene: TRBV4-2; clone size: NA; CDR3 protein: CASSRGGSANTDTQYF; CDR3 DNA: TGTGCCAGCAGCCGGGGAGGGAGCGCGAACACAGATACGCAGTATTTT
J gene: TRBJ2-7; D gene: NA; V gene: TRBV7-9; clone size: NA; CDR3 protein: CASSSRGASSYEQYF; CDR3 DNA: TGTGCCAGCAGCTCCCGCGGGGCCTCCTCCTACGAGCAGTACTTC
J gene: TRBJ1-4; D gene: NA; V gene: TRBV6-5; clone size: few; CDR3 protein: CASSGGPLEMFF; CDR3 DNA: TGTGCCAGCAGTGGCGGTCCCTTGGAAATGTTTTTT
J gene: TRBJ2-7; D gene: TRBD1; V gene: TRBV18; clone size: NA; CDR3 protein: CASSQGQGVYEQYF; CDR3 DNA: TGTGCCAGCTCCCAAGGACAGGGAGTCTACGAGCAGTACTTC
J gene: TRBJ1-6; D gene: NA; V gene: TRBV11-3; clone size: NA; CDR3 protein: CASSLDRDGSPLHF; CDR3 DNA: TGTGCCAGCAGCTTAGACAGGGATGGCTCACCCCTCCACTTT
J gene: TRBJ2-1; D gene: TRBD2; V gene: TRBV7-2; clone size: NA; CDR3 protein: CASSLVAGGHNEQFF; CDR3 DNA: TGTGCCAGCAGCCTAGTCGCGGGGGGACACAATGAGCAGTTCTTC
J gene: TRBJ2-6; D gene: TRBD2; V gene: TRBV19; clone size: NA; CDR3 protein: CASTGLAAGANVLTF; CDR3 DNA: TGTGCCAGTACCGGACTAGCGGCGGGGGCCAACGTCCTGACTTTC
J gene: TRBJ2-1; D gene: NA; V gene: TRBV11-3; clone size: NA; CDR3 protein: CASSSHRSSYNEQFF; CDR3 DNA: TGTGCCAGCAGCTCCCATAGAAGCTCCTACAATGAGCAGTTCTTC
J gene: TRBJ2-2; D gene: TRBD1; V gene: TRBV30; clone size: NA; CDR3 protein: CAWNSGTGAGELFF; CDR3 DNA: TGTGCCTGGAATTCCGGGACAGGGGCCGGGGAGCTGTTTTTT
J gene: TRBJ1-4; D gene: NA; V gene: TRBV5-6; clone size: NA; CDR3 protein: CASSLVGAQTNEKLFF; CDR3 DNA: TGTGCCAGCAGCTTGGTGGGGGCGCAAACTAATGAAAAACTGTTTTTT
J gene: TRBJ1-2; D gene: NA; V gene: TRBV28; clone size: NA; CDR3 protein: CASRGPGGTPNYGYTF; CDR3 DNA: TGTGCCAGCAGGGGACCGGGGGGTACTCCAAACTATGGCTACACCTTC
J gene: TRBJ2-4; D gene: NA; V gene: TRBV12-1; clone size: NA; CDR3 protein: CASSSRGGDIQYF; CDR3 DNA: TGTGCCAGCAGCTCTCGAGGGGGTGACATTCAGTACTTC
J gene: TRBJ2-5; D gene: NA; V gene: TRBV7-2; clone size: NA; CDR3 protein: CASSLPAGETQYF; CDR3 DNA: TGTGCCAGCAGCTTACCGGCGGGGGAGACCCAGTACTTC
J gene: TRBJ2-7; D gene: TRBD1; V gene: TRBV5-6; clone size: NA; CDR3 protein: CASSSGTGIYEQYF; CDR3 DNA: TGTGCCAGCAGCTCCGGGACAGGGATCTACGAGCAGTACTTC
J gene: TRBJ1-3; D gene: NA; V gene: TRBV6-1; clone size: NA; CDR3 protein: CASSGPLASSGNTIYF; CDR3 DNA: TGTGCCAGCAGTGGTCCCCTCGCGAGCTCTGGAAACACCATATATTTT
J gene: TRBJ1-1; D gene: NA; V gene: TRBV7-9; clone size: NA; CDR3 protein: CASSSDGTFATEAFF; CDR3 DNA: TGTGCCAGCAGCTCGGACGGGACATTCGCTACTGAAGCTTTCTTT
J gene: TRBJ2-2; D gene: NA; V gene: TRBV7-9; clone size: once; CDR3 protein: CASSYWGSQTGELFF; CDR3 DNA: TGTGCCAGCAGTTATTGGGGCAGTCAGACCGGGGAGCTGTTTTTT
J gene: TRBJ2-7; D gene: NA; V gene: TRBV25-1; clone size: NA; CDR3 protein: CASSEYIGQGNEQYF; CDR3 DNA: TGTGCCAGCAGTGAATATATAGGGCAGGGAAACGAGCAGTACTTC